Below, 3 T cell receptor beta chains from the same sample are listed, as sequenced in a study of blood T cell repertoires in COVID-19. Generated by immunoSEQ multiplex PCR, the TCRdb table keeps only in-frame clones and is missing some. The sample consists of 200,000 or so clones, 83% of them appearing once. Sequences were obtained from PBMCs or T cells enriched from blood (not recorded which). The source of these receptors is a woman in her 50s who had been exposed to COVID-19.

The chain recombines TRBV27 with TRBJ1-1; TRBD1 is a possible D gene (6 bases). Trimming left V 4 bases short and J 5 bases short, with 23 bases between. The CDR3 spans 17 residues. Germline V gene sequence: CDR1 MNHEY, CDR2 SMNVEV (reference sequence). CDR3 sequence: CASSSQIIQGIGTEAFF. In DNA, the CDR3 is TGTGCCAGCAGTTCCCAAATCATTCAGGGGATTGGGACTGAAGCTTTCTTT.

The rearrangement joins TRBV5-6 to TRBJ1-1; D remains unclear. This CDR3 has 13 residues. V lost 4 bases to trimming and J lost 6 bases, with 13 bases between them. Germline lookup yields CDR1 SGHDT and CDR2 YYEEEE. The CDR3: CASSPRRRAEAFF. CDR3 coding DNA: TGTGCCAGCAGCCCTCGCAGGCGCGCTGAAGCTTTCTTT.

The gene calls are TRBV7-2 and TRBJ2-2, with no clear D. From germline, CDR1 is SGHTA and CDR2 FQGNSA. Trimming left V 1 base short and J 2 bases short, with 8 bases between. The CDR3 sequence is 15 residues long. CDR3 loop: CASSLDPLNTGELFF. The DNA for the CDR3 is TGTGCCAGCAGCTTAGATCCGCTAAACACCGGGGAGCTGTTTTTT.